These 2 T cell receptor beta chains were all obtained from the same sample, sequenced in a study of cytomegalovirus exposure and HLA in healthy donors (dated by TCRdb to the late 2010s). Library preparation used the immunoSEQ multiplex PCR assay. For the multiplex PCR, a mixture combining 60 forward primers for TCR Vbeta segments and 13 reverse primers for TCR Jbeta segments was used. What TCRdb holds here is the immuneACCESS table cut down to in-frame rearrangements. Part of the clones is not present; checked against another copy, under half of the missing clones reflect an unresolved V gene, and the others are unexplained. The sample table records approximately 200,000 clones; around 79% of these occur just once. The ten biggest clones cover roughly 0.22% of the sample. Source material: PBMCs. These receptors originate from a girl aged 2-10 years in good health and CMV-seronegative.

A single count supports this clone. The chain links TRBV29-1 to TRBJ2-7; the match to TRBD1 covers 7 bases. V was clipped by 7 bases and J by 3 bases; unmatched bases: 6. This CDR3 has 12 amino acids. Germline-derived CDR1 and CDR2 are SQVTM and ANQGSEA. As DNA, the CDR3 is TGCAGCGCCAAAGGGACAGTCTACGAGCAGTACTTC. This sequence encodes CSAKGTVYEQYF.

This chain joins TRBV21-1 and TRBJ2-1; the table calls TRBD1, which could not be checked here. TRBV21-1 is marked as a pseudogene. The length of the CDR3 is 13 residues. The DNA of the CDR3 is TGTGCCAGCAGGCCCAGGTCCTACAATGAGCAGTTCTTC. It translates to CASRPRSYNEQFF.